These 5 T cell receptor beta chains were sequenced from one sample in a study of human T cells and chemical hapten exposure. As to time point: patch test 1, 2 weeks after DPC sensitization. Sample treatment: therapeutic diphenylcyclopropenone sensitization with weekly scalp DPC. TCRdb re-analysed the RACE reads in MiXCR, keeping a single row per CDR3 protein. The sample consists of approximately 80,000 distinct CDR3 sequences, approximately 8% of them appearing once. Sequencing used whole blood, obtained in connection with sensitization to the hapten diphenylcyclopropenone (DPC). The receptors originated from a woman in her twenties or thirties with alopecia areata. Some clones in this sample may be carry-over from other donors' samples.

This clonotype was counted at least ten times. The J gene is TRBJ2-3, the V gene TRBV29-1; the D is unclear. This CDR3 contains 12 residues. The germline V and J ends were trimmed by 3 bases and 4 bases, with 8 bases remaining between them. Germline V gene lookup returns CDR1 SQVTM and CDR2 ANQGSEA. CDR3 protein: CSVDRQADTQYF. DNA of the CDR3: TGCAGCGTTGATCGGCAGGCAGATACGCAGTATTTT.

This clonotype was counted many times. The V call is TRBV7-6, the J call TRBJ2-6, with a weak D call TRBD2 (5 bases). The CDR3 is 16 residues long. The V end lost 1 base, the J end lost 2 bases, and 9 bases lay between the germline ends. CDR1 is SGHVS and CDR2 is FNYEAQ in the germline V gene. The CDR3 loop reads CASSLVFGTGANVLTF. The CDR3 DNA sequence: TGTGCCAGCAGCTTAGTTTTCGGGACTGGGGCCAACGTCCTGACTTTC.

This clonotype came up many times. The rearrangement links TRBV5-6 to TRBJ2-7; TRBD1 matches 8 bases. Germline CDR1 reads SGHDT; CDR2 reads YYEEEE. The CDR3 covers 13 residues. V shed 5 bases and J 4 bases; nucleotides not matched to a gene: 5. The CDR3 is CASSRDRSYEQYF. CDR3 coding DNA: TGTGCCAGCAGTCGGGACAGGAGTTACGAGCAGTACTTC.

The chain combines TRBV5-1 with TRBJ1-1; the match to TRBD1 covers 7 bases. From germline, CDR1 is SGHRS and CDR2 YFSETQ. The CDR3 spans 14 residues. V lost 4 bases, J lost 3 bases, and 6 bases stayed unmatched. CDR3 protein: CASSPGQADTEAFF. CDR3 DNA sequence: TGCGCCAGCAGCCCTGGACAGGCGGACACTGAAGCTTTCTTT.

This clonotype was seen a handful of times. The chain combines TRBV6-1 with TRBJ2-7, with D tentatively TRBD1 (6 bases). Trimming shortened V by 3 bases and J by 3 bases, and 9 bases separated the two germline ends. Germline V gives CDR1 MNHNS, CDR2 SASEGT. This CDR3 has 13 amino acids. This chain's CDR3 is CASSENRDYEQYF. As DNA, the CDR3 is TGTGCCAGCAGTGAGAACAGGGACTACGAGCAGTACTTC.